The source of this TCR beta chain is a study of cytomegalovirus exposure and HLA in healthy donors. Whole-study results and caveats: As a later analysis showed, a missense DCLRE1C variant was linked to trimming of TCR beta V- and J-genes. A later analysis found TCR association rates differed by HLA locus, highest for DRB1 and lowest for HLA-C.

Looked up from germline, CDR1 is MNHEY and CDR2 is SVGAGI. Trimming pared 2 bases from V and 9 bases from J, leaving 10 bases between. The CDR3 totals 12 residues. With 60 Vbeta and 13 Jbeta primers, the PCR was carried out. Here immunoSEQ multiplex PCR was the method, and the copy in TCRdb shows in-frame clones only, minus some. The sample contains about 180,000 clones, approximately 79% of which appear only once. This clone was counted only a few times. The antigen remains undetermined. Specimen: PBMCs. The chain is built from TRBV6-5 and TRBJ1-2, with D uncertain. This TCR was recovered from a woman aged 35 to 49 in good health and CMV-seronegative. The CDR3 region is CASSYDAGSYTF. Written as DNA, the CDR3 is TGTGCCAGCAGTTACGATGCGGGGAGCTACACCTTC.